One sample yielded the 23 T cell receptor beta chains listed below, sequenced in a study of shared clonotypes between healthy human individuals. The method was immunoSEQ multiplex PCR; TCRdb's version includes in-frame clones alone and lacks a portion of them. Among some 100,000 clones listed, 55% to 70% were seen once. The sequenced sample consisted of memory CD8+ T cells sorted from blood. Regarding subset: CD45RO+ cells pooled with CCR7-negative TemRA cells. All receptors come from a woman younger than 45 in good health.

The chain employs TRBV14 and TRBJ1-6; 7 bases match TRBD1. The CDR3 runs to 15 residues. Germline V CDR1 and CDR2: SGHDN, FVKESK. Trimming took 3 bases from V and 9 from J; bases not matched to a gene: 8. In DNA form, the CDR3 reads TGTGCCAGCAGCCATCACGACAGGGCCGGTTCACCCCTCCACTTT. Translated, it gives CASSHHDRAGSPLHF. Looking up the rest from reference TRBV14 and TRBJ1-6 gives the full variable domain: EAGVTQFPSHSVIEKGQTVTLRCDPISGHDNLYWYRRVMGKEIKFLLHFVKESKQDESGMPNNRFLAERTGGTYSTLKVQPAELEDSGVYFCASSHHDRAGSPLHFGNGTRLTVT.

The chain couples TRBV5-6 to TRBJ1-2; D possibly corresponds to TRBD1 (5 bases). Per germline, CDR1 SGHDT and CDR2 YYEEEE. The CDR3 is 14 amino acids. Trimming left V 2 bases short and J 5 bases short, with 13 bases between. CDR3 loop: CASSLSWGVYGYTF. The CDR3 bases are TGTGCCAGCAGCTTATCGTGGGGGGTATATGGCTACACCTTC.

A few counts support this clone. This CDR3 reads CASSFQGDEQYF. The CDR3 region has the DNA TGTGCCAGCAGCTTCCAGGGGGACGAGCAGTACTTC. V gene TRBV7-9 combines with J gene TRBJ2-7, with 7 bases fitting TRBD1. The CDR3 extends over 12 amino acids. The germline V gene has CDR1 SEHNR and CDR2 FQNEAQ (reference sequence). The J segment lost 5 bases and the V segment lost 3 bases, leaving 1 base of the junction unmatched.

The chain combines TRBV6-5 with TRBJ2-7; the match to TRBD2 covers 12 bases. The germline CDR1 and CDR2 sequences are MNHEY and SVGAGI. The CDR3 extends over 15 amino acids. Unmatched junction bases numbered 4, after V lost 6 bases and J lost 1 base. In nucleotides, the CDR3 is TGTGCCAGCAGCGGACTAGCGGGAACTTCCTACGAGCAGTACTTC. This encodes CASSGLAGTSYEQYF.

The gene calls are TRBV10-1 and TRBJ2-2; D ambiguous. Trimming pared 2 bases from V and 1 base from J, leaving 8 bases between. CDR1 is WNHNN and CDR2 is SYGVQD in the germline V gene (reference sequence). The CDR3 spans 15 residues. The CDR3 nucleotides are TGCGCCAGCAGTGAGATTTCCGGGAACACCGGGGAGCTGTTTTTT. Its protein is CASSEISGNTGELFF.

The chain recombines TRBV27 with TRBJ1-4, with unresolved D. This CDR3 has 14 residues. Germline-derived CDR1 and CDR2 are MNHEY and SMNVEV (reference sequence). Trimming cost V 3 bases and J 8 bases, with 13 bases left between them. This CDR3 reads CASSFSARMEKLFF. CDR3 sequence (DNA): TGTGCCAGCAGTTTTTCGGCAAGGATGGAAAAACTGTTTTTT. The variable domain in full, with the rest retrieved from reference TRBV27 and TRBJ1-4, is EAQVTQNPRYLITVTGKKLTVTCSQNMNHEYMSWYRQDPGLGLRQIYYSMNVEVTDKGDVPEGYKVSRKEKRNFPLILESPSPNQTSLYFCASSFSARMEKLFFGSGTQLSVL.

V is TRBV25-1 and J is TRBJ2-1; D may be TRBD2 (8 bases). This CDR3 spans 14 amino acids. The germline CDR1 and CDR2 sequences are MGHDK and SYGVNS. Trimming removed 4 bases from V and 10 bases from J, with 17 bases in between. This chain's CDR3 is CASSVSGGGREQFF. In DNA form, the CDR3 reads TGTGCCAGCAGTGTATCGGGAGGGGGCCGGGAGCAGTTCTTC.

This clone was recorded many times. V and J are TRBV5-8 and TRBJ1-2; D gene uncertain. V was pared by 7 bases and J by 6 bases, with 19 bases between. Germline CDR1 and CDR2: SGHTS and YDEGEE. The CDR3 consists of 14 residues. CDR3 DNA: TGTGCCAGCTCTCGGGGTTCGGGAGTGGATGGCTACACCTTC. Encoded protein: CASSRGSGVDGYTF.

DNA of the CDR3: TGCGCCAGCAGCCAAGACAGCTCTGGAAACACCATATATTTT. Its protein product is CASSQDSSGNTIYF. This chain connects TRBV5-1 to TRBJ1-3; possible D gene TRBD1, 5 bases. Germline CDR1 SGHRS, CDR2 YFSETQ. The V and J ends lost 4 bases and 0 bases respectively, with 8 bases between them. The CDR3 sequence is 14 residues long.

This clone was observed a few times. The J gene is TRBJ2-4, the V gene TRBV25-1; either TRBD1 or TRBD2 may fit D (6 bases each). CDR1 and CDR2 from the germline V gene are MGHDK and SYGVNS. The CDR3 is 15 amino acids. Trimming shortened V by 4 bases and J by 5 bases, and 15 bases separated the two germline ends. CDR3 in amino acids: CASSGVLEGENIQYF. CDR3 in DNA: TGTGCCAGCAGTGGGGTTCTGGAGGGGGAAAACATTCAGTACTTC.

The chain is built from TRBV19 and TRBJ2-7, with 9 bases matching TRBD1. V gave up 7 bases and J gave up 3 bases; unmatched junction bases: 10. This CDR3 contains 15 residues. Germline loops: CDR1 LNHDA, CDR2 SQIVND (reference sequence). CDR3 protein: CASTPGQGTFYEQYF. Here the CDR3 DNA reads TGTGCCAGTACCCCGGGACAGGGAACCTTCTACGAGCAGTACTTC.

This clone was observed a handful of times. The chain uses TRBV7-7 and TRBJ2-3; D gene uncertain. The CDR3 sequence is 12 residues long. The V end was cut by 5 bases, the J end by 7 bases, with 10 bases between. CDR1 SSHAT and CDR2 FNYEAQ come from the germline V gene (reference sequence). The CDR3 region has the DNA TGTGCCAGCAGCCCCGACACCTATACGCAGTATTTT. Translating gives CASSPDTYTQYF.

V gene TRBV10-3 combines with J gene TRBJ1-3; tentatively, D is TRBD1 (5 bases). Germline-derived CDR1 and CDR2 are ENHRY and SYGVKD. The CDR3 runs to 17 residues. Trimming left V 6 bases short and J 4 bases short, with 22 bases between. CDR3 bases: TGTGCCATCAGGGGCAATCCCAACTTCGACAGCGGAAACACCATATATTTT. It encodes CAIRGNPNFDSGNTIYF.

The rearrangement links TRBV6-1 to TRBJ1-2; no clear D gene. The germline V gene encodes CDR1 MNHNS and CDR2 SASEGT. The germline V and J ends were trimmed by 0 bases and 6 bases, with 17 bases remaining between them. The length of the CDR3 is 16 residues. CDR3 DNA: TGTGCCAGCAGTGAAGCCCCTATCCTACCCTATGATGGCTACACCTTC. Protein: CASSEAPILPYDGYTF.

This chain uses TRBV7-7 with TRBJ2-5; 8 nucleotides agree with TRBD1. Looked up from germline, CDR1 is SSHAT and CDR2 is FNYEAQ (reference sequence). Trimming at V came to 4 bases and at J to 5 bases, leaving 9 bases not matched to a gene. The CDR3 is made up of 15 amino acids. The CDR3 loop reads CASSSRQGSGETQYF. CDR3 bases: TGTGCCAGCAGCTCCAGACAGGGGAGCGGGGAGACCCAGTACTTC.

The chain couples TRBV18 to TRBJ2-1; the match to TRBD2 covers 7 bases. CDR3 length: 15 residues. V dropped 6 bases and J dropped 4; count of bases not matched to a gene: 9. Germline V lookup: CDR1 KGHSH, CDR2 LQKENI. Here the CDR3 DNA reads TGTGCCAGCTCCGCTGGGGGGGGATGTTACAATGAGCAGTTCTTC. This translates into CASSAGGGCYNEQFF.

The chain has TRBV2 and TRBJ2-7, with TRBD1 matching 8 bases. The V and J ends lost 1 base and 4 bases, in that order; junction bases with no gene match: 3. The germline CDR1 and CDR2 sequences are SNHLY and FYNNEI. The CDR3 has 14 amino acids. CDR3 in amino acids: CASSEGRGLYEQYF. In DNA, the CDR3 is TGTGCCAGCAGTGAAGGCAGGGGGCTTTACGAGCAGTACTTC.

J is TRBJ2-2 and V is TRBV6-1; tentative D call: TRBD2 (6 bases). Germline CDR1 is MNHNS and CDR2 is SASEGT. The V end was cut by 1 base, the J end by 4 bases, with 10 bases between. The CDR3 length is 15 residues. CDR3 amino acids: CASSEEGSGTGELFF. The DNA for the CDR3 is TGTGCCAGCAGTGAAGAGGGTAGCGGCACCGGGGAGCTGTTTTTT.

This clone was seen once. The V gene is TRBV4-2, the J gene TRBJ2-2, with 9 bases lining up with TRBD2. V was clipped by 4 bases and J by 5 bases; unmatched bases: 20. From germline, CDR1 is LGHNA and CDR2 YNFKEQ. CDR3 length: 20 residues. CDR3 nucleotide sequence: TGTGCCAGCAGCCGCACACCCAATGGACTAGCGAAGCGATGGACCGGGGAGCTGTTTTTT. This encodes CASSRTPNGLAKRWTGELFF.

This chain joins TRBV6-4 and TRBJ2-2, with TRBD1 matching 7 bases. Germline V gene lookup returns CDR1 MRHNA and CDR2 SNTAGT. The CDR3 covers 16 residues. The V segment lost 0 bases and the J segment 1 base; nucleotides outside the gene matches: 2. CDR3 protein: CASSDSAGGNTGELFF. The CDR3 nucleotides read TGTGCCAGCAGTGACTCGGCAGGGGGGAACACCGGGGAGCTGTTTTTT.

This clone was seen once. The rearrangement links TRBV10-3 to TRBJ2-1, with 7 nucleotides matching TRBD2. Losses at the gene ends were 8 bases for V and 9 bases for J; bases not matched to a gene: 19. The CDR3 is 16 amino acids. Per the germline V gene, CDR1 is ENHRY and CDR2 is SYGVKD. CDR3: CAIGELGGRALGEQFF. The CDR3 bases are TGTGCCATCGGGGAACTCGGGGGGAGGGCCCTGGGTGAGCAGTTCTTC.

The chain couples TRBV29-1 to TRBJ2-1, with a tentative D call TRBD1 (5 bases). Deletions cut 0 bases from V and 8 bases from J, with 20 bases between. Per the germline V gene, CDR1 is SQVTM and CDR2 is ANQGSEA. CDR3 length: 16 amino acids. CDR3 DNA: TGCAGCGTTGAAGATCCCGGACATTCTTCGTCCCATGAGCAGTTCTTC. It yields the protein CSVEDPGHSSSHEQFF.

The chain couples TRBV6-1 to TRBJ1-4, with D uncertain. Between the trimmed V and J ends, which lost 2 bases and 0 bases, there was a span of 13 bases. Looked up from germline, CDR1 is MNHNS and CDR2 is SASEGT. This CDR3 is 17 amino acids long. CDR3 sequence (DNA): TGTGCCAGCAGTGAATCCCCAGCCTGGGCAACTAATGAAAAACTGTTTTTT. Its translation is CASSESPAWATNEKLFF.